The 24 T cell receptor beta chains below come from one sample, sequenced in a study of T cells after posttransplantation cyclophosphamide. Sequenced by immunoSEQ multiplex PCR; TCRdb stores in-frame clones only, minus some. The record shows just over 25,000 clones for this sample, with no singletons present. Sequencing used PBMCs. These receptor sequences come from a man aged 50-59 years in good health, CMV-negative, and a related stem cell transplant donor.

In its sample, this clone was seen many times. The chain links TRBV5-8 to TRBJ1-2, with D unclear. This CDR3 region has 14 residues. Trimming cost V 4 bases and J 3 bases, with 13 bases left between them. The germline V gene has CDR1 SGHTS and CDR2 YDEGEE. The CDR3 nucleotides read TGTGCCAGCAGCCAAACCCGGGGTTACTATGGCTACACCTTC. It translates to CASSQTRGYYGYTF.

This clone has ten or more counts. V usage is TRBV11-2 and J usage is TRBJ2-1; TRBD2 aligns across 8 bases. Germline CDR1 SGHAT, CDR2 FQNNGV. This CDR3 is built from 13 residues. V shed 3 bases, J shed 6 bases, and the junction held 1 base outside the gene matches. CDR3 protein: CASSLTSANEQFF. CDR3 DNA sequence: TGTGCCAGCAGCTTGACTAGCGCCAATGAGCAGTTCTTC.

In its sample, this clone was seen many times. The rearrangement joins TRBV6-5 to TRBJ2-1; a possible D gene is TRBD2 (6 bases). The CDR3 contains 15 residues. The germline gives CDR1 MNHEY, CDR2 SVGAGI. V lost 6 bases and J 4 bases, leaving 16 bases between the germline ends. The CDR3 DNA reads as TGTGCCAGCAGCTACCGCGGGACGATTTACAATGAGCAGTTCTTC. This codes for CASSYRGTIYNEQFF.

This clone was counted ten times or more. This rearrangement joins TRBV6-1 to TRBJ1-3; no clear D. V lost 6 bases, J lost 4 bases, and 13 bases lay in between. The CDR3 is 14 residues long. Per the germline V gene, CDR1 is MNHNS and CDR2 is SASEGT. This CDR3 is CASRAREGGNTIYF. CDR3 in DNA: TGTGCCAGCAGGGCCCGGGAGGGAGGAAACACCATATATTTT.

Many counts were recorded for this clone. This CDR3 is CASSPWTGETEAFF. Here the CDR3 DNA reads TGTGCCAGCAGCCCCTGGACAGGGGAAACTGAAGCTTTCTTT. The V call is TRBV7-8, the J call TRBJ1-1; TRBD1 aligns across 9 bases. This CDR3 contains 14 residues. In germline, CDR1 is SGHVS, CDR2 FQNEAQ. Germline trimming cut 5 bases from V and 5 bases from J; bases unmatched to any gene: 6. The whole variable domain, remainder taken from reference TRBV7-8 and TRBJ1-1, is GAGVSQSPRYKVAKRGQDVALRCDPISGHVSLFWYQQALGQGPEFLTYFQNEAQLDKSGLPSDRFFAERPEGSVSTLKIQRTQQEDSAVYLCASSPWTGETEAFFGQGTRLTVV.

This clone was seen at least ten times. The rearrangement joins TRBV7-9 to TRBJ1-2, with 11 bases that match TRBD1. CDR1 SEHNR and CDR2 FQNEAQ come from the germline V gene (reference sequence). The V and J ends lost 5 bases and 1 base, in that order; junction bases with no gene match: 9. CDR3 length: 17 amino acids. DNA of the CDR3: TGTGCCAGCAGCCGTCAGGGACAGGGGGTTTATAACTATGGCTACACCTTC. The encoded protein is CASSRQGQGVYNYGYTF. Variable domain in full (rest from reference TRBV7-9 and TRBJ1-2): DTGVSQNPRHKITKRGQNVTFRCDPISEHNRLYWYRQTLGQGPEFLTYFQNEAQLEKSRLLSDRFSAERPKGSFSTLEIQRTEQGDSAMYLCASSRQGQGVYNYGYTFGSGTRLTVV.

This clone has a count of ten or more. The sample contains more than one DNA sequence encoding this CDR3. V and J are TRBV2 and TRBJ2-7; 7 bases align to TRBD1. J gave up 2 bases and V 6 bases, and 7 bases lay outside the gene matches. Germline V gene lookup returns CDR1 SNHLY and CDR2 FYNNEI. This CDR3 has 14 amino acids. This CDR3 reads CASRPGTVAYEQYF. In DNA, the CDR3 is TGTGCCAGCAGACCTGGGACAGTCGCCTACGAGCAGTACTTC. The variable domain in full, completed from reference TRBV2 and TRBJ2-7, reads EPEVTQTPSHQVTQMGQEVILRCVPISNHLYFYWYRQILGQKVEFLVSFYNNEISEKSEIFDDQFSVERPDGSNFTLKIRSTKLEDSAMYFCASRPGTVAYEQYFGPGTRLTVT.

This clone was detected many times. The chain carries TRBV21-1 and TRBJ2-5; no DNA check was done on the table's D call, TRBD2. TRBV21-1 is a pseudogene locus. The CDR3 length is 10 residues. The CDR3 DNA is TGTGCCAGCACCCTCTCGGCCCAGTACTTC. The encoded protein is CASTLSAQYF.

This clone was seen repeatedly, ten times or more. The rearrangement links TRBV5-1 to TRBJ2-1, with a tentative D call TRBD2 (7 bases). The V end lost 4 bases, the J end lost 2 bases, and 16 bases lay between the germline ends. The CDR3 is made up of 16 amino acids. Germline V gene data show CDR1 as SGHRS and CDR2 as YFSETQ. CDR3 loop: CASSPGGIRAYNEQFF. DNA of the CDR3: TGCGCCAGCAGCCCGGGGGGCATTCGAGCCTACAATGAGCAGTTCTTC.

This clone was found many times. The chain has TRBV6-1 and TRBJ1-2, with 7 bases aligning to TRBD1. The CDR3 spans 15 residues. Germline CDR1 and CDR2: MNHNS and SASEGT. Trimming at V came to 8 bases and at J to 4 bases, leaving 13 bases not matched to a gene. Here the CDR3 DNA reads TGTGCCAGCCAGGACCAGACAGGGCTAAGCTATGGCTACACCTTC. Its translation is CASQDQTGLSYGYTF.

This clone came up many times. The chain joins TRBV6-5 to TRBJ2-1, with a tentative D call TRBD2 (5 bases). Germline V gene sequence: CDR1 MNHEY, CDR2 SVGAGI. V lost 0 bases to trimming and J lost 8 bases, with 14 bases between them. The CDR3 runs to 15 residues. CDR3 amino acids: CASSYSTGLPDEQFF. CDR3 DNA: TGTGCCAGCAGTTACTCGACCGGACTCCCTGATGAGCAGTTCTTC.

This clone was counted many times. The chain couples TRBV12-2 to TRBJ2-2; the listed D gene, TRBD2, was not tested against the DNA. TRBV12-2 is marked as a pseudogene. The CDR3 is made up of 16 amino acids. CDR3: CASRLWASAVTGELFF. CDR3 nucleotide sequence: TGTGCAAGTCGCTTATGGGCTAGCGCGGTCACCGGGGAGCTGTTTTTT.

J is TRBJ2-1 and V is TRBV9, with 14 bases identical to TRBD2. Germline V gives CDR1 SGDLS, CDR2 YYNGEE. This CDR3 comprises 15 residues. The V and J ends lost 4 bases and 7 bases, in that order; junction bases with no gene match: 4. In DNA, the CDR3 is TGTGCCAGCAGCCCGTGGACTAGCGGGAGGAATGAGCAGTTCTTC. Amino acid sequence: CASSPWTSGRNEQFF. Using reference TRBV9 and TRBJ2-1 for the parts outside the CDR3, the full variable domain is DSGVTQTPKHLITATGQRVTLRCSPRSGDLSVYWYQQSLDQGLQFLIQYYNGEERAKGNILERFSAQQFPDLHSELNLSSLELGDSALYFCASSPWTSGRNEQFFGPGTRLTVL.

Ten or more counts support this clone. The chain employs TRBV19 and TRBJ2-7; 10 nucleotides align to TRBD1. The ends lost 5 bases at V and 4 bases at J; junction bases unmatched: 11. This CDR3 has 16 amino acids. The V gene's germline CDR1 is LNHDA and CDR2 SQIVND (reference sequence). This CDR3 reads CASSSARTGGTYEQYF. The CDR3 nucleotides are TGTGCCAGTAGTTCAGCCCGGACAGGGGGAACTTACGAGCAGTACTTC.

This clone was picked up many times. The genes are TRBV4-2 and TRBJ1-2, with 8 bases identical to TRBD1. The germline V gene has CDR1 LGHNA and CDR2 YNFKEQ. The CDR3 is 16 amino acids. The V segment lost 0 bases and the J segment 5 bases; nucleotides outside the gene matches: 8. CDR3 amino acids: CASSQDPARGPYGYTF. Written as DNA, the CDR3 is TGTGCCAGCAGCCAAGATCCGGCCAGGGGGCCTTATGGCTACACCTTC.

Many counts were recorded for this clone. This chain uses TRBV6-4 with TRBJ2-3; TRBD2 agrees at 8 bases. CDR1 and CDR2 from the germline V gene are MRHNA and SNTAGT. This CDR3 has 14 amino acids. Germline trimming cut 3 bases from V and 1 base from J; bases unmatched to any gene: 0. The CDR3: CASSERGGTDTQYF. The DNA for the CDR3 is TGTGCCAGCAGTGAGCGGGGGGGCACAGATACGCAGTATTTT.

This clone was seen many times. The CDR3 loop is CASSLMRQANTGELFF. For the CDR3, the DNA is TGTGCCAGCAGCTTAATGCGACAGGCGAACACCGGGGAGCTGTTTTTT. The rearrangement joins TRBV7-3 to TRBJ2-2; perhaps TRBD1 as D (6 bases). V lost 1 base, J lost 0 bases, and 9 bases lay in between. In germline, CDR1 is SGHTA, CDR2 FQGTGA. The CDR3 sequence is 16 residues long.

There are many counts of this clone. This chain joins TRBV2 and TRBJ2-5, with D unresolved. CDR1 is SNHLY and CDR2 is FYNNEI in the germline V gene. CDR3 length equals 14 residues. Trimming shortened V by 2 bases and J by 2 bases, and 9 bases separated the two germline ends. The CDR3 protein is CASSELTEQETQYF. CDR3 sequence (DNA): TGTGCCAGCAGTGAATTAACAGAGCAAGAGACCCAGTACTTC.

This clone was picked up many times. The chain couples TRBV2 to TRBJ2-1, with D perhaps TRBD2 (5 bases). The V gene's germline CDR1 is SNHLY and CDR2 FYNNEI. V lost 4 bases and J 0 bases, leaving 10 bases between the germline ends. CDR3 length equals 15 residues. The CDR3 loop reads CASSAEGLSYNEQFF. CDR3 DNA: TGTGCCAGCAGTGCAGAGGGCCTCTCCTACAATGAGCAGTTCTTC. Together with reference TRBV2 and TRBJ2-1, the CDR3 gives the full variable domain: EPEVTQTPSHQVTQMGQEVILRCVPISNHLYFYWYRQILGQKVEFLVSFYNNEISEKSEIFDDQFSVERPDGSNFTLKIRSTKLEDSAMYFCASSAEGLSYNEQFFGPGTRLTVL.

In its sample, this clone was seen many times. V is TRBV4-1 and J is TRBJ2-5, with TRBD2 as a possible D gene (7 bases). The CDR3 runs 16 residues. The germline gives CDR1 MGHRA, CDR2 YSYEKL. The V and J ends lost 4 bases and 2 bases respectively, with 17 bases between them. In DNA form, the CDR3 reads TGCGCCAGCAGCCCCCGGGGAGGGGGACTACAAGAGACCCAGTACTTC. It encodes CASSPRGGGLQETQYF.

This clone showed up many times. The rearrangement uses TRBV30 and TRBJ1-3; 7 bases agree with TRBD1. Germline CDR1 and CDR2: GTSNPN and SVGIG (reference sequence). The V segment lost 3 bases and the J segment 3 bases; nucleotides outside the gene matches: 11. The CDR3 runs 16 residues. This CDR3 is CAWSKINRGDGNTIYF. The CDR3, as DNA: TGTGCCTGGAGCAAAATAAACAGGGGTGATGGAAACACCATATATTTT.

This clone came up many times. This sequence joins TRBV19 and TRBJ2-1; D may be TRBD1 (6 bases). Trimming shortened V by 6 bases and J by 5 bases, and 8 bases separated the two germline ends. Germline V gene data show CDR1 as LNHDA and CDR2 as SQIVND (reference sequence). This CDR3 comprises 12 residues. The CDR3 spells CASRDRNNEQFF. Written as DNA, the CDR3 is TGTGCCAGTAGAGACAGGAACAATGAGCAGTTCTTC.

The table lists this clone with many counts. The CDR3 DNA is TGTGCCAGCAGCGGCGGGACAGGTGAAAAACTGTTTTTT. As protein: CASSGGTGEKLFF. The chain recombines TRBV5-8 with TRBJ1-4, with 8 bases matching TRBD1. The germline gives CDR1 SGHTS, CDR2 YDEGEE. Unmatched junction bases numbered 3, after V lost 4 bases and J lost 7 bases. CDR3 size: 13 residues. Full variable domain (outside the CDR3, taken from reference TRBV5-8 and TRBJ1-4): EAGVTQSPTHLIKTRGQQATLRCSPISGHTSVYWYQQALGLGLQFLLWYDEGEERNRGNFPPRFSGRQFPNYSSELNVNALELEDSALYLCASSGGTGEKLFFGSGTQLSVL.

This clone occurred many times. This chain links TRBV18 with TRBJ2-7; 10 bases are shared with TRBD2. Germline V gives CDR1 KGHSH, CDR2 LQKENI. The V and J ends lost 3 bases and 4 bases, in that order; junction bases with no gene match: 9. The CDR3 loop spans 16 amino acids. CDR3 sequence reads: CASSPPSSGGKYEQYF. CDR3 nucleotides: TGTGCCAGCTCACCCCCGAGTAGCGGGGGGAAGTACGAGCAGTACTTC.